This T cell receptor (beta chain) appears in the sequencing data of a study of T cells in tumors after PD-1 blockade. The V gene end was trimmed by 5 bases and the J gene end by 1 base; junction bases not matched to a gene: 9. Germline V lookup: CDR1 SGDLS, CDR2 YYNGEE. This CDR3 is 16 amino acids long. Profiling relied on immunoSEQ multiplex PCR, and the TCRdb table lists in-frame clones only, not all of them. Of around 60,000 clones listed, roughly 78% are singletons. This sequence joins TRBV9 and TRBJ2-1; 7 bases map to TRBD1. The sample here was PBMCs, taken before anti-PD-1 treatment. This TCR came from a human donor with basal cell carcinoma. The DNA for the CDR3 is TGTGCCAGCAGTCTTGGGACAGCCGTTTCCTACAATGAGCAGTTCTTC. Translation: CASSLGTAVSYNEQFF.